A selection of T cell receptor beta chains follows, all from one sample in a study of post-analysis software for immune sequencing data. TCRdb ran MiXCR on the PCR reads and lists one entry per CDR3 protein. The data hold roughly 570,000 distinct CDR3 sequences, with 34% observed a single time. Source material: blood. The receptor source for this set is a girl between 2 and 17 years old with multiple sclerosis. Both conserved end residues are part of each CDR3. A D gene is named only where the DNA matches it firmly. Some rows mark clone size as missing; the rest say once, few, many or name a class of expanded clone.

TRBV5-1	.	TRBJ1-2	.	CASSLGTGRSSGYTF	TGCGCCAGCAGCTTGGGTACAGGGAGGTCCTCTGGCTACACCTTC
TRBV12-3/TRBV12-4	TRBD2	TRBJ2-5	.	CASSLPRGGLETQYF	TGTGCCAGCAGTTTGCCCCGGGGGGGTTTGGAGACCCAGTACTTC
TRBV6-5	.	TRBJ2-5	.	CASSYGGGQETQYF	TGTGCCAGCAGTTATGGTGGGGGCCAAGAGACCCAGTACTTC
TRBV12-3/TRBV12-4	.	TRBJ2-3	.	CASSKDAGSTDTQYF	TGTGCCAGCAGTAAAGATGCGGGGAGCACAGATACGCAGTATTTT
TRBV24-1	TRBD1	TRBJ1-2	.	CATSDASGTGYYGYTF	TGTGCCACCAGTGATGCCTCCGGGACAGGGTACTATGGCTACACCTTC
TRBV29-1	TRBD1	TRBJ2-3	.	CSVSGTGGRAGSTDTQYF	TGCAGCGTCTCCGGGACAGGGGGCCGAGCAGGTAGCACAGATACGCAGTATTTT
TRBV25-1	TRBD1	TRBJ1-2	few	CAGSESDRDFYGYTF	TGTGCCGGCAGTGAATCAGACAGGGACTTCTATGGCTACACCTTC
TRBV4-1	TRBD1	TRBJ2-4	many	CASSQGDRKNIQYF	TGCGCCAGCAGCCAAGGGGACAGGAAAAACATTCAGTACTTC
TRBV7-8	TRBD2	TRBJ2-1	few	CASSRASGTSGGRVEQFF	TGTGCCAGCAGCCGCGCCAGTGGGACTAGCGGGGGGAGGGTTGAGCAGTTCTTC
TRBV10-3	TRBD2	TRBJ2-3	many	CAINVGGITDTQYF	TGTGCCATCAATGTGGGGGGGATCACAGATACGCAGTATTTT
TRBV20-1	TRBD1	TRBJ2-7	.	CSAKQGALSSYEQYF	TGCAGTGCAAAACAGGGGGCCCTTAGCTCCTACGAGCAGTACTTC
TRBV29-1	.	TRBJ2-5	.	CSVVGSGETQYF	TGCAGCGTTGTCGGGAGTGGAGAGACCCAGTACTTC
TRBV7-6	.	TRBJ1-6	few	CASSLGNSGYNSPLHF	TGTGCCAGCAGCTTGGGAAACAGCGGATATAATTCACCCCTCCACTTT
TRBV3-1	TRBD2	TRBJ2-3	few	CASRKAAGGTDTQYF	TGTGCCAGCAGAAAAGCAGCGGGGGGCACAGATACGCAGTATTTT
TRBV29-1	.	TRBJ1-1	.	CSVEEGRGVPLEAFF	TGCAGCGTTGAAGAGGGCCGGGGGGTCCCCCTAGAAGCTTTCTTT